This T cell receptor beta chain was observed in a study of vaccination and CD4 T cells after COVID-19 (dated by TCRdb to between 2021 and 2023). As for the study more broadly: Six males and four females were included in the convalescent cohort, with two Hispanic individuals, seven Caucasians, two Asians and one multiracial person represented. Participants received two doses of either the Pfizer-BioNTech BNT162b2 vaccine (n=8) or the Moderna mRNA-1273 vaccine (n=2). Post-COVID blood samples were collected from convalescent patients a median of around 100 days after diagnosis, with a range of roughly 35 to 180 days. Post-vaccine blood samples were obtained a median of around 74 days after the second vaccine dose, with a range of roughly 12 to 250 days. Culture stimuli were overlapping spike peptide pools from SARS-CoV-2 and from the common cold coronaviruses HCoV-NL63, HCoV-OC43 and HCoV-229E. In control cultures, a CEFX viral epitope pool was used as positive control, an HIV-1 Nef peptide pool was used as negative control, or no peptide was added. In under twelve COVID-19 convalescent patients and a handful of infection-naive healthy vaccine recipients, researchers compared the spike-specific CD4+ TCR repertoire from before mRNA vaccination with the repertoire from after. At the TCR clonotype level, an earlier paper using these donors assessed memory CD4+ T cell crossreactivity between SARS-CoV-2 and common cold coronavirus spike proteins. Overall study outcomes, separate from this receptor: The number of convalescent patients in the study was relatively small, and the study did not examine early timepoints following natural infection. Although the median number of SARS-CoV-2-reactive clonotypes went up from around 19 after infection to 38 after vaccination, the increase was not significant. Among the post-vaccine SARS-CoV-2-reactive clones in convalescent patients, a median approximately 86% showed up only after vaccination, which suggests vaccine-specific priming. Of the vaccine-specific clones found in convalescent patients, nearly all (304 of 307) were mono-reactive for SARS-CoV-2 spike instead of being cross-reactive with common cold coronaviruses.

Via the germline V gene (reference sequence), CDR1 is WNHNN and CDR2 SYGVQD. Measured from the cysteine to the phenylalanine, the CDR3 is 14 residues long. Only the CDR3 DNA is retained, 42 bases long and in frame from the first base. V sheds 6 bases and J sheds 0 bases, leaving 6 bases between their ends. The library was generated by PCR. TCR sequencing of DNA from cultured CD4+ T cells used the Oncomine TCR Beta short-read assay at the Johns Hopkins FTIC core. Genomic DNA was extracted from the cultured CD4+ T cells with the QIAamp micro DNA kit. Oncomine TCR Beta libraries from cultured CD4+ T cells were pooled with unique dual indexes and sequenced on an Illumina iSeq 100. The paper's processing steps were these. Non-productive sequences were removed, and CDR3s that did not start with C, did not end with F or W, or were shorter than 7 amino acids were discarded. The MANAFEST web application was used to identify antigen-specific clonotypes by comparing peptide-stimulated wells against reference wells and other culture wells. An FDR below 0.05, an odds ratio above 5, and a productive frequency above 0.1% in at least two of three replicate wells were required for clones to be considered positive. A clonotype was classed as cross-reactive if the clonotype showed significant expansion both in SARS-CoV-2 spike wells and in at least one common cold coronavirus spike condition. Using R version 3.6.1, CDR3 homology was evaluated through Levenshtein distances (stringdist) along with unrooted phylogenetic trees (ape). TCRdb reworked the public reads: Q25 trimming with fastp, MiXCR clone assembly, productive beta chains retained. Rows matching on CDR3 protein sequence are summarized as one entry with the most common DNA and genes. TCRdb, rather than the study authors, made the V and J calls. The sample has about 8,900 distinct CDR3 sequences on record, less than 55% of them singletons. The biggest ten clones account for approximately 11% of the sample.

What the treatment or condition label conveys for this sample: approximately 10-day PBMC culture with coronavirus spike peptide pools or control peptides (ViraFEST assay). CD4+ T cells from unexposed donors were collected before the COVID-19 pandemic (2011-2018). The study used the ViraFEST assay, which expanded antigen-specific T cells with peptide pools and then identified expanded clonotypes by TCR sequencing. About 2 million PBMCs per well were cultured in IMDM with approximately 5% human AB serum and about 9.2 IU/ml IL-2, plus 10 ug/ml peptide pools. On days 3 and 7, half of the culture medium was replaced with fresh IL-2-containing medium. After approximately 11 days of culture, CD4+ T cells were isolated by negative selection with the EasySep CD4+ T cell isolation kit. As cell number allowed, CD4+ T cells from unexposed donors were tested for reactivity to SARS-CoV-2 S and N and to four common cold coronavirus spike pools. Ficoll-Paque Plus gradient centrifugation was used to isolate PBMCs from whole blood, and the isolated PBMCs were then either used fresh or cryopreserved at -140C. Triplicate wells were generally used for each culture condition. Leukapheresis product for the unexposed donors was bought commercially.

Details on this clonotype: The antigen this receptor binds is unknown. Base qualities are not recorded, but no much larger clone differs from it by a single base.

This receptor chain uses TRBV10-1 and TRBJ2-6, with no confidently assigned D gene. Source material: CD4+ T cells from blood, cultured in vitro. The origin of this receptor is a human donor in good health. For the CDR3, the sequence is CASRPYSGANVLTF. The DNA sequence reads TGCGCCAGCAGGCCGTACTCTGGGGCCAACGTCCTGACTTTC.